These 8 T cell receptor beta chains were sequenced from one sample in a study of CD8+ T cells in alopecia areata. As the sequencing template, cDNA was produced by extracting RNA and reverse transcribing it. Data came from immunoSEQ multiplex PCR; TCRdb stores just in-frame clones and leaves some out. The sample shows 100,000 to 150,000 clones, roughly 54% of them seen only once. The material sequenced was CD4+ T cells sorted from blood, taken at week 0. The origin of the receptors is a human donor with alopecia areata.

This clone was counted once. This chain connects TRBV7-2 to TRBJ2-7; unclear D gene. The germline gives CDR1 SGHTA, CDR2 FQGNSA. This CDR3 comprises 13 residues. Trimming took off 5 bases at V and 3 bases at J, with 11 bases between the two ends. The CDR3 bases are TGTGCCAGCAGCCAAAAGGGTGGCTACGAGCAGTACTTC. As protein: CASSQKGGYEQYF.

This chain links TRBV5-4 with TRBJ1-1, with TRBD1 matching 7 bases. The CDR3 is made up of 14 amino acids. Germline values: CDR1 SGHNT, CDR2 YYREEE (reference sequence). The trim removed 5 bases at V and 3 bases at J, leaving 7 bases unmatched. This chain's CDR3 is CASSSGTDHTEAFF. CDR3 sequence (DNA): TGTGCCAGCAGTTCCGGGACAGATCACACTGAAGCTTTCTTT.

V usage is TRBV5-1 and J usage is TRBJ2-5; no clear D gene. This CDR3 is built from 14 residues. CDR1 is SGHRS, CDR2 YFSETQ, per germline. The ends were cut back, 7 bases at V and 4 bases at J, with 17 bases in the middle. The CDR3 here is CASLSPGSGETQYF. The CDR3 region has the DNA TGCGCCAGCCTTAGTCCCGGGTCCGGAGAGACCCAGTACTTC.

The CDR3 loop reads CASSPDPGVLIYQETQYF. CDR3 in DNA: TGTGCCAGCAGTCCTGACCCCGGGGTCCTAATATACCAAGAGACCCAGTACTTC. The rearrangement joins TRBV5-6 to TRBJ2-5, with D perhaps matching TRBD2 (5 bases). The CDR3 has 18 residues. Germline CDR1 and CDR2: SGHDT and YYEEEE. V gave up 5 bases and J gave up 0 bases, with 23 bases separating them.

The chain joins TRBV6-6 to TRBJ2-5; TRBD2 might be the D (6 bases). In germline, CDR1 is MNHNY, CDR2 SVGAGI (reference sequence). The CDR3 is 15 residues long. V lost 2 bases to trimming and J lost 2 bases, with 12 bases between them. CDR3 coding DNA: TGTGCCAGCAGTTACCCGGGAGAGGGGCAAGAGACCCAGTACTTC. Protein product: CASSYPGEGQETQYF.

This chain uses TRBV6-7 with TRBJ1-5; no reliable D call. TRBV6-7 is treated as an ORF (open reading frame) with a function not yet certain. The CDR3 is 18 residues long. V lost 4 bases and J 0 bases, leaving 19 bases between the germline ends. In DNA, the CDR3 is TGTGCCAGCAGTTCCTTGGATGGTAAGGGTTCTAGCAATCAGCCCCAGCATTTT. Encoded protein: CASSSLDGKGSSNQPQHF.

The chain employs TRBV19 and TRBJ1-1; perhaps TRBD1 as D (5 bases). The V end was cut by 8 bases, the J end by 6 bases, with 16 bases between. The CDR3 has 13 residues. Germline values: CDR1 LNHDA, CDR2 SQIVND (reference sequence). The CDR3 sequence: CASRSSGDAEAFF. As DNA, the CDR3 is TGTGCCAGTCGAAGCTCCGGGGACGCTGAAGCTTTCTTT. Filled out from reference TRBV19 and TRBJ1-1, the complete variable domain reads DGGITQSPKYLFRKEGQNVTLSCEQNLNHDAMYWYRQDPGQGLRLIYYSQIVNDFQKGDIAEGYSVSREKKESFPLTVTSAQKNPTAFYLCASRSSGDAEAFFGQGTRLTVV.

V usage is TRBV7-3 and J usage is TRBJ2-7; 8 positions match TRBD1. The CDR3 contains 16 residues. Germline trimming cut 2 bases from V and 4 bases from J; bases unmatched to any gene: 10. CDR1 and CDR2 (germline): SGHTA, FQGTGA. The CDR3 coding sequence is TGTGCCAGCAGCTTATCGGGTCCTGGACAGGGATACGAGCAGTACTTC. Protein: CASSLSGPGQGYEQYF.